This T cell receptor (beta chain) was observed in a study of T-cell reconstitution after alpha-beta-depleted transplantation in children. As it was prepared, the TCRbeta library received unique molecular identifiers. MiXCR was run by TCRdb on the PCR reads, yielding one entry per CDR3 protein. The table records 250,000 to 350,000 distinct CDR3 sequences, almost 10% of them present only once. Germline trimming cut 6 bases from V and 0 bases from J; bases unmatched to any gene: 9. The CDR3 runs 17 residues. The V call is TRBV12-3 or TRBV12-4, the J call TRBJ2-3, with 10 bases matching TRBD2. This TCR came from a human donor who donated a stem cell graft to a child with SCID. Here the sequenced sample was PBMCs from the stem cell graft donor, taken from the stem cell graft. The CDR3 sequence: CASRPHKRGGSTDTQYF. CDR3 bases: TGTGCCAGCAGACCTCACAAGCGGGGGGGTAGCACAGATACGCAGTATTTT.